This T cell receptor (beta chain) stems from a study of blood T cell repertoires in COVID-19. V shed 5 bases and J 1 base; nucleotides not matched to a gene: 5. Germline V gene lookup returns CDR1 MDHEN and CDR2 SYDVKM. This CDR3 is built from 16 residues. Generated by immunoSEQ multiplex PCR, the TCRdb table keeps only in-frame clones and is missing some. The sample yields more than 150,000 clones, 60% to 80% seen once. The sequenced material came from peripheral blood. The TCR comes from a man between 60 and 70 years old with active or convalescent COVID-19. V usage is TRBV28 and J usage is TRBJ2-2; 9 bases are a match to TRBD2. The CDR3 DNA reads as TGTGCCAGCAGTCCCCTAGCGGGATTGAACACCGGGGAGCTGTTTTTT. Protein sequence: CASSPLAGLNTGELFF.